This T cell receptor beta chain stems from a study of CD8+ T cells in alopecia areata. Study-wide results and caveats: Lesional scalp, especially alopecia totalis/universalis, showed higher clonality than normal scalp.

Germline V gives CDR1 SGHVS, CDR2 FNYEAQ. There are 16 residues in the CDR3. Trimming cost V 5 bases and J 5 bases, with 21 bases left between them. This clone appeared once. Its target is not known. Treatment in this sample: oral pan-JAK inhibitor, 5-10 mg twice daily. It was cDNA, reverse transcribed from extracted RNA, that served as the sequencing template. The table came from immunoSEQ multiplex PCR; TCRdb's copy has only in-frame clones and leaves some out. Counted here are 90,000 to 100,000 clones, about 64% occurring once; the ten biggest clones make up roughly a sixth. The sample in question was CD8+ T cells sorted from blood, obtained at week 4, from a patient treated with tofacitinib. The receptor comes from a human donor with alopecia areata. The chain links TRBV7-6 to TRBJ1-1, with D tentatively TRBD1 (5 bases). The CDR3 DNA is TGTGCCAGCAGCGAATCGGGCCAGGGAGGAACAACTGAAGCTTTCTTT. This encodes CASSESGQGGTTEAFF. Full variable domain (outside the CDR3, taken from reference TRBV7-6 and TRBJ1-1): GAGVSQSPRYKVTKRGQDVALRCDPISGHVSLYWYRQALGQGPEFLTYFNYEAQQDKSGLPNDRFSAERPEGSISTLTIQRTEQRDSAMYRCASSESGQGGTTEAFFGQGTRLTVV.